The next 23 T cell receptor beta chains were all read from a single sample in a study of cytomegalovirus exposure and HLA in healthy donors. PCR primers comprised 60 Vbeta and 13 Jbeta primers. Data came from immunoSEQ multiplex PCR; TCRdb stores just in-frame clones and leaves some out. This sample has 100,000 or so clones, with 70% to 80% found just once. Sequenced input: PBMCs. These receptors were obtained from a man between 45 and 60 years old in good health and CMV-seropositive.

This clone was recorded once. A junction boundary mismatches the germline segment, possibly from a read error. The V and J genes are TRBV7-3 and TRBJ2-1, with D possibly being TRBD1 (6 bases). The CDR3 contains 12 residues. CDR1 is SGHTA, CDR2 FQGTGA, per germline. The CDR3 region is CASSSQGYEQFF. DNA of the CDR3: TGTGCCAGCAGCTCTCAGGGGTATGAACAGTTCTTC.

The chain is built from TRBV18 and TRBJ2-5, with 8 positions matching TRBD1. Germline lookup yields CDR1 KGHSH and CDR2 LQKENI. The CDR3 extends over 14 amino acids. J was trimmed by 4 bases and V by 3 bases; bases with no gene match: 4. The CDR3 loop reads CASSPLGQGETQYF. In DNA, the CDR3 is TGTGCCAGCTCACCTCTCGGACAGGGAGAGACCCAGTACTTC.

The rearrangement joins TRBV7-8 to TRBJ2-3; the match to TRBD2 covers 9 bases. V was clipped by 1 base and J by 0 bases; unmatched bases: 2. This CDR3 is built from 16 residues. Germline loops: CDR1 SGHVS, CDR2 FQNEAQ. The CDR3 nucleotides read TGTGCCAGCAGCTTAGAGCTAGCGGGGAGCACAGATACGCAGTATTTT. This codes for CASSLELAGSTDTQYF.

A few counts support this clone. The chain links TRBV6-5 to TRBJ1-2; TRBD1 agrees at 7 bases. The V gene end was trimmed by 4 bases and the J gene end by 3 bases; junction bases not matched to a gene: 8. The CDR3 totals 15 residues. Germline CDR1 MNHEY, CDR2 SVGAGI. The CDR3 loop is CASSLRRTGDYGYTF. CDR3 nucleotide sequence: TGTGCCAGCAGTTTAAGAAGAACAGGGGACTATGGCTACACCTTC.

This clone was found a few times. The J gene is TRBJ2-7, the V gene TRBV7-8; no clear D gene. This CDR3 contains 17 residues. Germline-derived CDR1 and CDR2 are SGHVS and FQNEAQ. Trimming shortened V by 1 base and J by 0 bases, and 16 bases separated the two germline ends. The CDR3 is CASSLVLIPSSSYEQYF. In nucleotides, the CDR3 is TGTGCCAGCAGCTTAGTCCTGATCCCTTCCAGCTCCTACGAGCAGTACTTC.

The chain couples TRBV2 to TRBJ1-5; TRBD1 might be the D (5 bases). V was trimmed by 3 bases and J by 9 bases, leaving 12 bases between them. Germline CDR1 and CDR2: SNHLY and FYNNEI. The CDR3 totals 13 residues. The CDR3 is CASSEGPAGPQHF. CDR3 bases: TGTGCCAGCAGTGAGGGGCCCGCCGGGCCCCAGCATTTT. The entire variable domain, with the rest obtained from reference TRBV2 and TRBJ1-5, is as follows: EPEVTQTPSHQVTQMGQEVILRCVPISNHLYFYWYRQILGQKVEFLVSFYNNEISEKSEIFDDQFSVERPDGSNFTLKIRSTKLEDSAMYFCASSEGPAGPQHFGDGTRLSIL.

This clone was counted a few times. The chain has TRBV12-5 and TRBJ1-1; TRBD1 matches at 7 bases. The ends lost 1 base at V and 5 bases at J; junction bases unmatched: 4. Per germline, CDR1 LGHNT and CDR2 FRNRAP. The CDR3 loop spans 14 amino acids. As DNA, the CDR3 is TGTGCTAGTGGTTTGGGGGTACAGGGGACTGAAGCTTTCTTT. Translating it yields CASGLGVQGTEAFF.

The chain recombines TRBV6-1 with TRBJ2-5; D remains ambiguous. The CDR3 has 13 residues. Trimming stripped 6 bases from V and 5 bases from J, with 13 bases between. Looked up from germline, CDR1 is MNHNS and CDR2 is SASEGT. CDR3 sequence: CASRRPLWETQYF. CDR3 DNA: TGTGCCAGCAGGCGGCCACTCTGGGAGACCCAGTACTTC.

This clone was picked up a small number of times. This chain uses TRBV5-1 with TRBJ2-1; 10 bases map to TRBD2. The germline CDR1 and CDR2 sequences are SGHRS and YFSETQ. The CDR3 extends over 17 amino acids. V was clipped by 0 bases and J by 10 bases; unmatched bases: 13. The CDR3 region is CASSLGASGGRREEQFF. DNA of the CDR3: TGCGCCAGCAGCTTGGGGGCTAGCGGGGGACGGCGGGAGGAGCAGTTCTTC.

The chain carries TRBV5-1 and TRBJ2-5; 8 nucleotides align to TRBD1. Unmatched junction bases numbered 9, after V lost 3 bases and J lost 5 bases. The CDR3 loop spans 15 amino acids. Germline V gene sequence: CDR1 SGHRS, CDR2 YFSETQ. The CDR3 sequence is CASSSDRVGSETQYF. The CDR3 bases are TGCGCCAGCAGCTCGGACAGGGTGGGATCGGAGACCCAGTACTTC.

The chain recombines TRBV6-5 with TRBJ2-5; 9 bases are shared with TRBD2. CDR3 length: 15 residues. After removal of 5 bases from V and 1 base from J, the junction contained 5 bases not matched to a gene. Germline V gene data show CDR1 as MNHEY and CDR2 as SVGAGI. This chain's CDR3 is CASSRGGGTQETQYF. CDR3 coding DNA: TGTGCCAGCAGTCGCGGGGGGGGGACCCAAGAGACCCAGTACTTC.

The chain couples TRBV7-3 to TRBJ1-3, with D hard to call. The germline gives CDR1 SGHTA, CDR2 FQGTGA. The CDR3 covers 15 residues. With 2 bases removed from V and 0 bases from J, the gap between germline ends came to 8 bases. The CDR3 region is CASSLVQDSGNTIYF. The CDR3 nucleotides read TGTGCCAGCAGCTTAGTCCAGGACTCTGGAAACACCATATATTTT.

This clone was detected a few times. The rearrangement links TRBV7-9 to TRBJ1-2; tentatively, D is TRBD1 (5 bases). Deletions cut 4 bases from V and 5 bases from J, with 14 bases between. The CDR3 runs 14 residues. Germline assignment: CDR1 SEHNR and CDR2 FQNEAQ (reference sequence). The chain's CDR3 is CASSYPGGDYGYTF. For the CDR3, the DNA is TGTGCCAGCAGCTACCCTGGGGGGGATTATGGCTACACCTTC.

In nucleotides, the CDR3 is TGTGCCAGCAGTTTATCGTCTAGCACCTACAATGAGCAGTTCTTC. Translating gives CASSLSSSTYNEQFF. The rearrangement joins TRBV27 to TRBJ2-1; D perhaps matches TRBD2 (5 bases). Germline V lookup: CDR1 MNHEY, CDR2 SMNVEV (reference sequence). The CDR3 is 15 amino acids. With 0 bases removed from V and 2 bases from J, the gap between germline ends came to 8 bases.

The chain has TRBV13 and TRBJ2-1; TRBD2 matches 13 bases. The ends lost 5 bases at V and 7 bases at J; junction bases unmatched: 8. The V gene's germline CDR1 is PRHDT and CDR2 FYEKMQ (reference sequence). This CDR3 spans 16 amino acids. The chain's CDR3 is CASSPGTSGMGNEQFF. The CDR3 DNA sequence: TGTGCCAGCAGCCCCGGGACTAGCGGGATGGGTAATGAGCAGTTCTTC.

The rearrangement links TRBV23-1 to TRBJ1-2, with D perhaps matching TRBD1 (5 bases). TRBV23-1 is an open reading frame, and its role is uncertain. V dropped 4 bases and J dropped 6 bases, with 12 bases sitting between them. The CDR3 spans 13 residues. CDR3 DNA: TGCGCCAGCAGTCCCCCCGGAGGGGATGGCTACACCTTC. It yields the protein CASSPPGGDGYTF.

The gene calls are TRBV14 and TRBJ2-2; TRBD2 might be the D (5 bases). V gave up 2 bases and J gave up 5 bases, with 9 bases separating them. Germline V gene data show CDR1 as SGHDN and CDR2 as FVKESK. The CDR3 is made up of 14 amino acids. The CDR3 region is CASSQRRETGELFF. The CDR3 DNA sequence: TGTGCCAGCAGCCAAAGACGGGAAACCGGGGAGCTGTTTTTT.

The chain links TRBV6-5 to TRBJ2-7; 8 bases line up with TRBD1. V trimming: 6 bases; J trimming: 2 bases; junction bases outside the gene matches: 9. The CDR3 sequence is 15 residues long. Germline-derived CDR1 and CDR2 are MNHEY and SVGAGI. The CDR3 protein is CASSWTGQSAYEQYF. In DNA form, the CDR3 reads TGTGCCAGCAGCTGGACAGGGCAAAGTGCCTACGAGCAGTACTTC.

The J gene is TRBJ2-5, the V gene TRBV2, with a tentative D call TRBD1 (6 bases). V was pared by 8 bases and J by 4 bases, with 11 bases between. In germline, CDR1 is SNHLY, CDR2 FYNNEI. The CDR3 covers 12 residues. The CDR3 loop reads CASARGSETQYF. The CDR3 DNA sequence: TGTGCCAGCGCTAGGGGGTCAGAGACCCAGTACTTC.

This clone was found a few times. V usage is TRBV9 and J usage is TRBJ2-7; TRBD2 matches at 12 bases. Unmatched junction bases numbered 11, after V lost 4 bases and J lost 6 bases. The V gene's germline CDR1 is SGDLS and CDR2 YYNGEE. The CDR3 extends over 16 amino acids. CDR3 DNA sequence: TGTGCCAGCAGCACCAGGGGGACTAGCGGGCTACCCGAGCAGTACTTC. As protein: CASSTRGTSGLPEQYF.

This chain uses TRBV7-8 with TRBJ1-1; 9 bases map to TRBD1. The V gene's germline CDR1 is SGHVS and CDR2 FQNEAQ. With 4 bases clipped from V and 3 bases from J, the junction kept 3 bases outside the gene matches. There are 14 residues in the CDR3. CDR3 in DNA: TGTGCCAGCAGCTCACGGACAGGGGACACTGAAGCTTTCTTT. Encoded protein: CASSSRTGDTEAFF.

This clone was counted many times. This sequence joins TRBV2 and TRBJ2-3, with D possibly matching TRBD1 (5 bases). Germline V gives CDR1 SNHLY, CDR2 FYNNEI. V lost 3 bases and J 3 bases, leaving 7 bases between the germline ends. The CDR3 consists of 13 residues. The CDR3 spells CASSDQGTDTQYF. The CDR3 DNA reads TGTGCCAGCAGTGACCAGGGTACAGATACGCAGTATTTT.

This clone was counted a few times. The chain joins TRBV5-1 to TRBJ2-5; 9 bases agree with TRBD1. The CDR3 has 14 amino acids. Germline V gene sequence: CDR1 SGHRS, CDR2 YFSETQ. The ends lost 4 bases at V and 5 bases at J; junction bases unmatched: 6. The CDR3 nucleotides read TGCGCCAGCAGCGAACAGGGGGCGCGGGAGACCCAGTACTTC. This codes for CASSEQGARETQYF.